Following are 30 T cell receptor beta chains from one sample sequenced in a study of tumour-infiltrating T cells in Burkitt lymphoma. The repertoire was sequenced with immunoSEQ multiplex PCR; TCRdb's copy has only in-frame clones and lacks some. The sample has about 14,000 clones, approximately 30% seen once. Sequenced input: tumor tissue. All receptors derive from a human donor with diffuse large B-cell lymphoma.

V is TRBV18 and J is TRBJ2-3; D is possibly TRBD2 (6 bases). V gave up 6 bases and J gave up 2 bases, with 18 bases separating them. The CDR3 runs to 16 residues. CDR1 is KGHSH and CDR2 is LQKENI in the germline V gene. CDR3 loop: CASSQGGSGNTDTQYF. DNA of the CDR3: TGTGCCAGCTCGCAAGGTGGTAGCGGAAACACAGATACGCAGTATTTT.

This clone occurred a few times. V is TRBV27 and J is TRBJ2-7; D is tentatively TRBD1 or TRBD2 (6 bases each). Trimming removed 1 base from V and 0 bases from J, with 13 bases in between. Germline CDR1 and CDR2: MNHEY and SMNVEV (reference sequence). This CDR3 is built from 16 residues. The CDR3 nucleotides are TGTGCCAGCAGTTTATTAGGGGGGCAGAGCTCCTACGAGCAGTACTTC. This gives the protein CASSLLGGQSSYEQYF.

The rearrangement joins TRBV2 to TRBJ2-1; 13 positions match TRBD2. Germline trimming cut 6 bases from V and 6 bases from J; bases unmatched to any gene: 5. CDR1 and CDR2 (germline): SNHLY, FYNNEI. The CDR3 runs to 15 residues. The CDR3 loop is CASRGLAGAPNEQFF. The CDR3 region has the DNA TGTGCCAGCAGAGGACTAGCGGGAGCCCCCAATGAGCAGTTCTTC. Variable domain in full (rest from reference TRBV2 and TRBJ2-1): EPEVTQTPSHQVTQMGQEVILRCVPISNHLYFYWYRQILGQKVEFLVSFYNNEISEKSEIFDDQFSVERPDGSNFTLKIRSTKLEDSAMYFCASRGLAGAPNEQFFGPGTRLTVL.

This clone was observed a few times. The J gene is TRBJ1-2, the V gene TRBV30, with D unresolved. The length of the CDR3 is 12 residues. Germline CDR1 reads GTSNPN; CDR2 reads SVGIG (reference sequence). Deletions cut 5 bases from V and 9 bases from J, with 16 bases between. CDR3 sequence reads: CAWANEGLSYTF. The CDR3 nucleotides are TGTGCCTGGGCCAATGAGGGTTTGAGCTACACCTTC.

This clone was detected a few times. This sequence joins TRBV4-1 and TRBJ2-7; no definite D call. The CDR3 sequence is 15 residues long. The germline V and J ends were trimmed by 0 bases and 3 bases, with 12 bases remaining between them. CDR1 and CDR2 (germline): MGHRA, YSYEKL. The CDR3 sequence is CASSQEAPADYEQYF. The CDR3 bases are TGCGCCAGCAGCCAAGAAGCACCCGCAGACTACGAGCAGTACTTC.

The chain employs TRBV5-1 and TRBJ2-5; tentatively, D is TRBD1 or TRBD2 (5 bases each). The CDR3 sequence is 17 residues long. The germline gives CDR1 SGHRS, CDR2 YFSETQ. Trimming removed 4 bases at V and 1 base at J, with 20 bases between. The CDR3, as DNA: TGCGCCAGCAGCGCCAGAGTGGGGACCGACCCCCAAGAGACCCAGTACTTC. This translates into CASSARVGTDPQETQYF.

This clone appeared a few times. V gene TRBV5-4 combines with J gene TRBJ2-1, with D uncertain. Germline assignment: CDR1 SGHNT and CDR2 YYREEE (reference sequence). V gave up 4 bases and J gave up 8 bases, with 10 bases separating them. This CDR3 has 12 residues. Here the CDR3 reads CASSPVGYEQFF. CDR3 bases: TGTGCCAGCAGCCCTGTAGGTTATGAGCAGTTCTTC.

The chain is built from TRBV5-1 and TRBJ1-1; no reliable D call. The CDR3 extends over 13 amino acids. Germline CDR1 SGHRS, CDR2 YFSETQ. Between the trimmed V and J ends, which lost 0 bases and 4 bases, there was a span of 7 bases. CDR3 nucleotides: TGCGCCAGCAGCTTGGGGGGAAGCACTGAAGCTTTCTTT. Protein: CASSLGGSTEAFF. The full variable domain, in which reference TRBV5-1 and TRBJ1-1 provide the parts outside the CDR3, is KAGVTQTPRYLIKTRGQQVTLSCSPISGHRSVSWYQQTPGQGLQFLFEYFSETQRNKGNFPGRFSGRQFSNSRSEMNVSTLELGDSALYLCASSLGGSTEAFFGQGTRLTVV.

This chain uses TRBV5-5 with TRBJ2-7; D might be TRBD2 (6 bases). The CDR3 has 14 residues. Trimming stripped 0 bases from V and 3 bases from J, with 10 bases between. Germline CDR1 SGHKS, CDR2 YYEKEE (reference sequence). The CDR3 protein is CASSLDGGDYEQYF. CDR3 in DNA: TGTGCCAGCAGCTTGGACGGGGGAGACTACGAGCAGTACTTC.

The chain carries TRBV11-2 and TRBJ1-1; unclear D gene. This CDR3 spans 14 amino acids. Per germline, CDR1 SGHAT and CDR2 FQNNGV. V lost 5 bases, J lost 2 bases, and 12 bases lay in between. CDR3 region: CASSVDFTNTEAFF. CDR3 in DNA: TGTGCCAGCAGCGTGGACTTTACTAACACTGAAGCTTTCTTT.

The V and J genes are TRBV5-6 and TRBJ2-7; 10 nucleotides agree with TRBD2. Trimming removed 0 bases from V and 4 bases from J; junction bases left unmatched: 10. Per germline, CDR1 SGHDT and CDR2 YYEEEE. This CDR3 has 17 residues. CDR3 sequence reads: CASSLGAGGPALYEQYF. In nucleotides, the CDR3 is TGTGCCAGCAGCTTGGGAGCGGGGGGGCCCGCACTGTACGAGCAGTACTTC.

The genes are TRBV7-3 and TRBJ2-5; no reliable D call. The CDR3 contains 13 residues. Trimming removed 5 bases at V and 5 bases at J, with 12 bases between. From germline, CDR1 is SGHTA and CDR2 FQGTGA. CDR3 residues: CASSRSSSETQYF. DNA of the CDR3: TGTGCCAGCAGCCGAAGTAGTTCGGAGACCCAGTACTTC.

This clone was counted a few times. The rearrangement uses TRBV30 and TRBJ2-3, with 11 bases identical to TRBD1. The V and J ends lost 4 bases and 3 bases, in that order; junction bases with no gene match: 6. CDR1 is GTSNPN, CDR2 SVGIG, per germline (reference sequence). This CDR3 contains 15 residues. CDR3 sequence: CAWTRDRGGTDTQYF. CDR3 nucleotides: TGTGCCTGGACCCGGGACAGGGGGGGAACAGATACGCAGTATTTT.

This clone has just a few counts. The chain employs TRBV6-1 and TRBJ1-5, with TRBD1 as a possible D gene (6 bases). The CDR3 covers 14 residues. Germline loops: CDR1 MNHNS, CDR2 SASEGT. V shed 9 bases and J shed 2 bases, with 14 bases lying between them. CDR3 sequence (DNA): TGTGCCAGTGAAACAGGGTGGGGCAATCAGCCCCAGCATTTT. Encoded protein: CASETGWGNQPQHF.

This clone was detected a few times. The gene calls are TRBV30 and TRBJ2-2; 7 nucleotides line up with TRBD1. The CDR3 loop spans 13 amino acids. With 8 bases clipped from V and 4 bases from J, the junction kept 7 bases outside the gene matches. Germline assignment: CDR1 GTSNPN and CDR2 SVGIG (reference sequence). In DNA, the CDR3 is TGTGCCCAAAGCTCAGGGGGCACCGGGGAGCTGTTTTTT. Its translation is CAQSSGGTGELFF.

Judged by abundance, this clone is medium-sized. V gene TRBV10-3 combines with J gene TRBJ2-7; either TRBD1 or TRBD2 may supply D (5 bases each). CDR3 length: 14 amino acids. V was pared by 4 bases and J by 0 bases, with 10 bases between. Germline V gives CDR1 ENHRY, CDR2 SYGVKD. The CDR3 sequence is CAISGGASSYEQYF. The CDR3, as DNA: TGTGCCATCAGTGGAGGGGCCAGCTCCTACGAGCAGTACTTC.

V usage is TRBV5-1 and J usage is TRBJ1-2; D unresolved. With 0 bases removed from V and 7 bases from J, the gap between germline ends came to 10 bases. The V gene's germline CDR1 is SGHRS and CDR2 YFSETQ. The CDR3 contains 13 residues. The CDR3 nucleotides read TGCGCCAGCAGCTTGGGGTTTGCAGGTGGCTACACCTTC. This codes for CASSLGFAGGYTF.

The chain uses TRBV19 and TRBJ1-1, with 7 bases fitting TRBD1. This CDR3 spans 12 amino acids. Losses at the gene ends were 8 bases for V and 3 bases for J; bases not matched to a gene: 3. Germline V gene lookup returns CDR1 LNHDA and CDR2 SQIVND (reference sequence). The CDR3 DNA is TGTGCCAGTCGGGGACAGTACACTGAAGCTTTCTTT. Its translation is CASRGQYTEAFF. The whole variable domain, filled in from reference TRBV19 and TRBJ1-1, reads DGGITQSPKYLFRKEGQNVTLSCEQNLNHDAMYWYRQDPGQGLRLIYYSQIVNDFQKGDIAEGYSVSREKKESFPLTVTSAQKNPTAFYLCASRGQYTEAFFGQGTRLTVV.

This clone was counted only a few times. V and J are TRBV7-9 and TRBJ2-1; 11 bases map to TRBD2. Germline V gene sequence: CDR1 SEHNR, CDR2 FQNEAQ (reference sequence). CDR3 length: 17 residues. The junction had 6 bases not matched to a gene; V was cut back by 3 bases and J by 2 bases. CDR3 nucleotides: TGTGCCAGCAGCTTCGCCCGACTAGCGGGGACCTACAATGAGCAGTTCTTC. Translated: CASSFARLAGTYNEQFF.

This chain links TRBV14 with TRBJ2-1; 9 bases agree with TRBD2. With V trimmed by 4 bases and J by 9 bases, 4 bases remained unmatched. The V gene's germline CDR1 is SGHDN and CDR2 FVKESK. The CDR3 has 13 amino acids. The CDR3 DNA reads TGTGCCAGCAGCCTTATAGCGGGAGCTGAGCAGTTCTTC. Translation gives CASSLIAGAEQFF.

This rearrangement joins TRBV9 to TRBJ2-3; possible D gene TRBD2, 5 bases. The CDR3 loop spans 14 amino acids. Germline CDR1 is SGDLS and CDR2 is YYNGEE. The V and J ends lost 0 bases and 6 bases respectively, with 11 bases between them. DNA for the CDR3: TGTGCCAGCAGCGTAGGTCTAGCTGAGGATACGCAGTATTTT. Encoded protein: CASSVGLAEDTQYF.

This chain links TRBV7-8 with TRBJ1-5; 8 nucleotides align to TRBD1. Germline lookup yields CDR1 SGHVS and CDR2 FQNEAQ. The CDR3 contains 15 residues. Trimming cost V 1 base and J 2 bases; bases outside gene matches: 1. This chain's CDR3 is CASSLEGQGNQPQHF. The CDR3 DNA is TGTGCCAGCAGCTTAGAGGGACAGGGCAATCAGCCCCAGCATTTT.

A few counts support this clone. This chain joins TRBV6-1 and TRBJ2-2, with D unresolved. Trimming pared 1 base from V and 9 bases from J, leaving 9 bases between. CDR3 size: 13 residues. Germline loops: CDR1 MNHNS, CDR2 SASEGT. CDR3 in amino acids: CASSEVKGWELFF. The CDR3 bases are TGTGCCAGCAGTGAAGTAAAGGGTTGGGAGCTGTTTTTT.

This clone was recorded only once. The chain combines TRBV25-1 with TRBJ2-2; possible D gene TRBD1, 5 bases. The germline gives CDR1 MGHDK, CDR2 SYGVNS. This CDR3 spans 14 amino acids. Trimming pared 3 bases from V and 6 bases from J, leaving 11 bases between. The CDR3 protein is CASSDQSRAGELFF. CDR3 bases: TGTGCCAGCAGTGACCAGAGCAGGGCCGGGGAGCTGTTTTTT.

This chain links TRBV19 with TRBJ2-3; 12 positions agree with TRBD2. The CDR3 runs 19 residues. Germline CDR1 LNHDA, CDR2 SQIVND (reference sequence). The trim removed 0 bases at V and 4 bases at J, leaving 11 bases unmatched. The CDR3 nucleotides read TGTGCCAGTAGTATAGACGTCGAGACTAGCGGGAGTTTTGCAGATACGCAGTATTTT. This encodes CASSIDVETSGSFADTQYF.

V usage is TRBV15 and J usage is TRBJ2-7; maybe TRBD1 (7 bases). The CDR3 runs 15 residues. The germline CDR1 and CDR2 sequences are LNHNV and YYDKDF (reference sequence). With 0 bases removed from V and 2 bases from J, the gap between germline ends came to 11 bases. The CDR3 nucleotides are TGTGCCACCAGCAGAGAAGGAGGGACAGCCTACGAGCAGTACTTC. Protein: CATSREGGTAYEQYF. Full variable domain (rest looked up from reference TRBV15 and TRBJ2-7): DAMVIQNPRYQVTQFGKPVTLSCSQTLNHNVMYWYQQKSSQAPKLLFHYYDKDFNNEADTPDNFQSRRPNTSFCFLDIRSPGLGDTAMYLCATSREGGTAYEQYFGPGTRLTVT.

This chain uses TRBV7-8 with TRBJ1-3; D possibly corresponds to TRBD1 (6 bases). V was pared by 5 bases and J by 0 bases, with 11 bases between. CDR3 length equals 15 residues. The germline V gene has CDR1 SGHVS and CDR2 FQNEAQ. The CDR3 protein is CASSPTGFSGNTIYF. DNA for the CDR3: TGTGCCAGCAGCCCAACAGGGTTCTCTGGAAACACCATATATTTT.

This rearrangement joins TRBV7-3 to TRBJ2-2, with D maybe TRBD2 (5 bases). Germline-derived CDR1 and CDR2 are SGHTA and FQGTGA. CDR3 length: 16 residues. The V and J ends lost 1 base and 2 bases respectively, with 11 bases between them. CDR3 amino acids: CASSLNPGLNTGELFF. The CDR3 DNA reads TGTGCCAGCAGCTTAAATCCGGGATTAAACACCGGGGAGCTGTTTTTT.

This sequence joins TRBV6-5 and TRBJ1-5; D gene unclear. This CDR3 has 14 residues. In germline, CDR1 is MNHEY, CDR2 SVGAGI. Trimming stripped 5 bases from V and 7 bases from J, with 15 bases between. CDR3 protein: CASSSGRRVQPQHF. The CDR3 nucleotides read TGTGCCAGCAGTAGCGGCAGGCGAGTCCAGCCCCAGCATTTT.

Only a few counts were recorded for this clone. The rearrangement joins TRBV5-6 to TRBJ2-7; D is undetermined. Germline CDR1 is SGHDT and CDR2 is YYEEEE. Deletions cut 4 bases from V and 0 bases from J, with 17 bases between. CDR3 size: 16 residues. The CDR3 DNA sequence: TGTGCCAGCAGCCCCAACACGGCCCCTTACTCCTACGAGCAGTACTTC. Translated: CASSPNTAPYSYEQYF.